The 6 T cell receptor beta chains in this list originate from one sample, sequenced in a study of radiotherapy plus CTLA-4 blockade in lung cancer (dated by TCRdb to 2016 to 2019). Libraries were constructed by the immunoSEQ multiplex PCR assay. TCRdb limited this immuneACCESS table to in-frame rearrangements with V and J called. A share of clones is missing; checked studies link under half to unresolved V genes, and the rest is unexplained. The sample table contains about 51,000 clones; only one count was recorded for approximately 80% of them. Together, the top ten hold 2% to 3% of the sample. This specimen consisted of peripheral blood, obtained from a patient treated with radiotherapy plus ipilimumab. The receptors derive from a human donor with non-small cell lung cancer whose response to radiotherapy plus ipilimumab could not be evaluated.

V usage is TRBV7-2 and J usage is TRBJ2-5; possible D gene TRBD2, 5 bases. Per germline, CDR1 SGHTA and CDR2 FQGNSA. The CDR3 sequence is 14 residues long. Trimming pared 1 base from V and 9 bases from J, leaving 15 bases between. CDR3 residues: CASSLVGSPEAQYF. CDR3 nucleotides: TGTGCCAGCAGCTTAGTGGGCAGTCCGGAGGCCCAGTACTTC.

The chain couples TRBV29-1 to TRBJ2-3; 11 bases are shared with TRBD2. The junction had 10 bases not matched to a gene; V was cut back by 3 bases and J by 5 bases. Germline CDR1 and CDR2: SQVTM and ANQGSEA. The CDR3 has 16 amino acids. DNA for the CDR3: TGCAGCGTTGAGGGGGCTAGCGGGGGGCTCGGAGATACGCAGTATTTT. Protein: CSVEGASGGLGDTQYF.

The V call is TRBV30, the J call TRBJ1-3; weak D call: TRBD1 (5 bases). V was pared by 3 bases and J by 0 bases, with 12 bases between. The germline V gene encodes CDR1 GTSNPN and CDR2 SVGIG (reference sequence). CDR3 size: 15 residues. The CDR3 DNA sequence: TGTGCCTGGAGGGCGGACGGGGGCTCTGGAAACACCATATATTTT. Translation: CAWRADGGSGNTIYF.

The rearrangement joins TRBV5-1 to TRBJ2-1; 7 bases align to TRBD1. The V gene's germline CDR1 is SGHRS and CDR2 YFSETQ. V lost 4 bases, J lost 7 bases, and 11 bases stayed unmatched. The CDR3 is 15 amino acids. DNA for the CDR3: TGCGCCAGCAGCCGTCTGGGGACAGACCAAAATGAGCAGTTCTTC. It codes for CASSRLGTDQNEQFF.

This chain joins TRBV7-8 and TRBJ1-5; TRBD1 might be the D (5 bases). CDR1 and CDR2 from the germline V gene are SGHVS and FQNEAQ. Trimming took off 5 bases at V and 3 bases at J, with 20 bases between the two ends. The CDR3 extends over 17 amino acids. The CDR3 nucleotides are TGTGCCAGCAGCCCCCGTCGGGACTCCGGCCCCAATCAGCCCCAGCATTTT. Its translation is CASSPRRDSGPNQPQHF.

The rearrangement joins TRBV9 to TRBJ1-1; no clear D gene. Germline V lookup: CDR1 SGDLS, CDR2 YYNGEE. The V end was cut by 0 bases, the J end by 4 bases, with 16 bases between. This CDR3 has 16 residues. This CDR3 is CASSVAPTGGSTEAFF. In DNA, the CDR3 is TGTGCCAGCAGCGTAGCTCCGACGGGCGGGAGCACTGAAGCTTTCTTT. Looking up the rest from reference TRBV9 and TRBJ1-1 gives the full variable domain: DSGVTQTPKHLITATGQRVTLRCSPRSGDLSVYWYQQSLDQGLQFLIQYYNGEERAKGNILERFSAQQFPDLHSELNLSSLELGDSALYFCASSVAPTGGSTEAFFGQGTRLTVV.